These T cell receptor beta chains were read from a single sample in a study of T cells in localized non-small cell lung cancer. TCRdb's table, derived via immunoSEQ multiplex PCR, lists solely in-frame clones and lacks some. Altogether 50,000 to 70,000 clones are present, about four fifths being singletons, with the ten largest covering 4.7%. Sequences were derived from PBMCs, sampled before any cancer treatment. All receptors derive from a man aged 40-75 years with stage II lung adenocarcinoma. CDR3s include the opening cysteine and the closing phenylalanine or tryptophan. A D gene is named only where the DNA matches it firmly. Where a row states a size, it is once, few, many or the class of an expanded clone; other rows omit it.

NA	TRBV5-1	NA	14	TRBJ2-2	CASSRRPNTGELFF	TGCGCCAGCAGTCGCAGGCCGAACACCGGGGAGCTGTTTTTT
many	TRBV4-2	TRBD1	17	TRBJ2-4	CASSQVMGTGGMDIQYF	TGTGCCAGCAGCCAAGTAATGGGGACAGGGGGGATGGACATTCAGTACTTC
NA	TRBV7-8	NA	15	TRBJ2-6	CASSVTGSGANVLTF	TGTGCCAGCAGCGTCACAGGGTCCGGGGCCAACGTCCTGACTTTC
NA	TRBV5-1	NA	14	TRBJ2-5	CASSSGLAGETQYF	TGCGCCAGCAGCTCGGGACTCGCCGGAGAGACCCAGTACTTC
once	TRBV20-1	NA	11	TRBJ2-7	CSAPNSYEQYF	TGCAGTGCTCCGAACTCCTACGAGCAGTACTTC
NA	TRBV2	NA	15	TRBJ1-1	CASSESPGPGTEAFF	TGTGCCAGCAGTGAGTCTCCGGGCCCGGGCACTGAAGCTTTCTTT
NA	TRBV4-3	NA	16	TRBJ1-4	CASSQDRSRANEKLFF	TGCGCCAGCAGCCAAGACAGGTCCAGGGCGAATGAAAAACTGTTTTTT
NA	TRBV4-1	TRBD2	18	TRBJ2-7	CASSQDLGAGGPPYEQYF	TGCGCCAGCAGCCAAGATCTCGGAGCGGGAGGGCCCCCCTACGAGCAGTACTTC
NA	TRBV10-1	TRBD2	14	TRBJ2-2	CASSEVLAVGELFF	TGCGCCAGCAGTGAGGTTCTAGCGGTGGGGGAGCTGTTTTTT
NA	TRBV29-1	TRBD1	13	TRBJ2-7	CSVRDRGSYEQYF	TGCAGCGTCCGGGACAGGGGTTCCTACGAGCAGTACTTC
NA	TRBV19	NA	17	TRBJ1-5	CASSINDRFGSNQPQHF	TGTGCCAGTAGTATCAACGACAGGTTTGGGAGCAATCAGCCCCAGCATTTT
NA	TRBV7-9	NA	13	TRBJ2-5	CASSLSGTETQYF	TGTGCCAGCAGCTTATCGGGGACAGAGACCCAGTACTTC
NA	TRBV11-2	NA	14	TRBJ1-1	CASSFRLRNTEAFF	TGTGCCAGCAGCTTCCGACTCCGGAACACTGAAGCTTTCTTT
NA	TRBV7-3	NA	15	TRBJ2-3	CASSLMTLATDTQYF	TGTGCCAGCAGCTTAATGACGTTGGCGACAGATACGCAGTATTTT
NA	TRBV4-1	TRBD2	17	TRBJ2-3	CASSQSSGRVPTDTQYF	TGCGCCAGCAGCCAGTCTAGCGGGAGGGTTCCCACAGATACGCAGTATTTT
NA	TRBV7-9	NA	15	TRBJ2-5	CASSLASRRKETQYF	TGTGCCAGCAGCTTAGCATCTAGACGCAAAGAGACCCAGTACTTC
NA	TRBV30	NA	13	TRBJ1-2	CAWSVPLNYGYTF	TGTGCCTGGAGTGTACCACTTAACTATGGCTACACCTTC
NA	TRBV29-1	TRBD1	16	TRBJ2-4	CSVGGTGSETKNIQYF	TGCAGCGTTGGTGGGACAGGGAGTGAGACCAAAAACATTCAGTACTTC
NA	TRBV5-6	TRBD2	15	TRBJ2-2	CASSPGLENTGELFF	TGTGCCAGCAGCCCGGGACTAGAGAACACCGGGGAGCTGTTTTTT
few	TRBV29-1	TRBD1	13	TRBJ1-1	CSVRDSLNTEAFF	TGCAGCGTTCGGGACAGTTTGAACACTGAAGCTTTCTTT
medium-sized	TRBV7-2	NA	14	TRBJ2-7	CASSLGTGLGEQYF	TGTGCCAGCAGCTTAGGTACGGGACTCGGCGAGCAGTACTTC
NA	TRBV4-1	NA	13	TRBJ2-7	CASSLGPSYEQYF	TGCGCCAGCAGCCTCGGGCCCTCCTACGAGCAGTACTTC
NA	TRBV2	TRBD2	15	TRBJ2-1	CASGSTSGGYNEQFF	TGTGCCAGCGGTTCGACTAGCGGGGGTTACAATGAGCAGTTCTTC
NA	TRBV9	TRBD1	18	TRBJ2-6	CASSYLTGGVTGANVLTF	TGTGCCAGCAGTTACTTGACAGGGGGCGTTACTGGGGCCAACGTCCTGACTTTC
few	TRBV6-6	NA	13	TRBJ1-4	CASRDSINEKLFF	TGTGCCAGCAGGGACAGCATTAATGAAAAACTGTTTTTT
NA	TRBV5-6	TRBD1	14	TRBJ1-1	CASSFPGGNTEAFF	TGTGCCAGCAGCTTTCCAGGGGGGAACACTGAAGCTTTCTTT